The present TCR beta chain was sequenced within a study of STAT5B mutations in CD4+ large granular lymphocyte leukemia. Study-wide findings and caveats: Top patient clones used TRBV06 genes more often: 8/27 versus 2/35 in controls. The CD4+ versus CD8+ T-LGLL clonality difference may reflect limited sample size.

The assay was run at survey level. Assay: immunoSEQ multiplex PCR; the TCRdb copy retains only in-frame clones and omits some. The profile covers some 32,000 clones, with 85% appearing a single time and roughly 4.4% taken by the ten largest. Regarding this clone: Antigen unknown.

V trimming: 4 bases; J trimming: 6 bases; junction bases outside the gene matches: 6. The CDR3 is 15 amino acids. CDR1 and CDR2 from the germline V gene are SGHRS and YFSETQ. This rearrangement joins TRBV5-1 to TRBJ2-2; the match to TRBD1 covers 10 bases. Sequencing input: CD4+ T cells from blood buffy coats. The clonotype was recovered from a human donor in good health. CDR3 in amino acids: CASSLGQGSAGELFF. The CDR3 coding sequence is TGCGCCAGCAGCCTGGGACAGGGGTCCGCCGGGGAGCTGTTTTTT. The full variable domain, its missing parts supplied by reference TRBV5-1 and TRBJ2-2, is KAGVTQTPRYLIKTRGQQVTLSCSPISGHRSVSWYQQTPGQGLQFLFEYFSETQRNKGNFPGRFSGRQFSNSRSEMNVSTLELGDSALYLCASSLGQGSAGELFFGEGSRLTVL.